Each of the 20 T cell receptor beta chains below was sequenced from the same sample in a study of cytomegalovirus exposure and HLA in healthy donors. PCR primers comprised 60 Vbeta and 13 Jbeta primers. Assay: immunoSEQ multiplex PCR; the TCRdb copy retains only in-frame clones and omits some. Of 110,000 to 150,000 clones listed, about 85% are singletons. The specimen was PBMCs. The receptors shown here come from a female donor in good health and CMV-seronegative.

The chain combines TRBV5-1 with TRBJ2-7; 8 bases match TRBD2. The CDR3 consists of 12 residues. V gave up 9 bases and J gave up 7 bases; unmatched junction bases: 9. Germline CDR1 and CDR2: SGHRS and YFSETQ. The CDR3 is CATPGLVEEQYF. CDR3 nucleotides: TGCGCCACCCCGGGACTAGTGGAGGAGCAGTACTTC. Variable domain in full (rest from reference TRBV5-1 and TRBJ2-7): KAGVTQTPRYLIKTRGQQVTLSCSPISGHRSVSWYQQTPGQGLQFLFEYFSETQRNKGNFPGRFSGRQFSNSRSEMNVSTLELGDSALYLCATPGLVEEQYFGPGTRLTVT.

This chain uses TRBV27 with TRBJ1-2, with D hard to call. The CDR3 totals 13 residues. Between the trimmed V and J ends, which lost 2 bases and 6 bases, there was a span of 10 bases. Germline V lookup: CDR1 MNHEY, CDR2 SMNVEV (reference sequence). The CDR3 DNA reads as TGTGCCAGCAGTTTACAGTTATCGAATGGCTACACCTTC. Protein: CASSLQLSNGYTF.

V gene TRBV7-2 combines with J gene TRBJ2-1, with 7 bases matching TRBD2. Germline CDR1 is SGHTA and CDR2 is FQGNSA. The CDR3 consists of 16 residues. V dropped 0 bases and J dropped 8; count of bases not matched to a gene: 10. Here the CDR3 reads CASSLAGTTPVYEQFF. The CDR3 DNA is TGTGCCAGCAGCTTAGCTGGGACTACCCCAGTTTATGAGCAGTTCTTC.

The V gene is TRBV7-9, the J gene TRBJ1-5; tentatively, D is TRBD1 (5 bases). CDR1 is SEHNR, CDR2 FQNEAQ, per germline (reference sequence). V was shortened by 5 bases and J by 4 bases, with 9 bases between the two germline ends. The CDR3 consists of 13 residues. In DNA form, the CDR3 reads TGTGCCAGCAGCCTCGGGACTAATCAGCCCCAGCATTTT. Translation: CASSLGTNQPQHF.

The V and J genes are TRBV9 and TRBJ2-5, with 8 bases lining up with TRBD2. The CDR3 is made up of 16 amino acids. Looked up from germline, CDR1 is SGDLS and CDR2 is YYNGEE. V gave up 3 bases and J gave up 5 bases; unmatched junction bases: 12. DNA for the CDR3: TGTGCCAGCAGCGAGGGGTCGGGCGGGGGGCCTGAGACCCAGTACTTC. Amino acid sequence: CASSEGSGGGPETQYF.

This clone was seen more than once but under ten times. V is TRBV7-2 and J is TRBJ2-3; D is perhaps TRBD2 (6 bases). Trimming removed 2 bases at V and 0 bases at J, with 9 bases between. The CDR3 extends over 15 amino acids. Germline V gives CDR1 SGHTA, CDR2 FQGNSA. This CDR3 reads CASSLQAGSTDTQYF. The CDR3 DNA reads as TGTGCCAGCAGCTTACAGGCGGGGAGCACAGATACGCAGTATTTT.

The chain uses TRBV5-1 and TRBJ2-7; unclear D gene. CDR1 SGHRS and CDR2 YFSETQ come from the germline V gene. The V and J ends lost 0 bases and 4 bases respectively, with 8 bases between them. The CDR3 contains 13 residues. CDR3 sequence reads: CASSLALEYEQYF. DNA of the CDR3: TGCGCCAGCAGCTTGGCCTTGGAGTACGAGCAGTACTTC.

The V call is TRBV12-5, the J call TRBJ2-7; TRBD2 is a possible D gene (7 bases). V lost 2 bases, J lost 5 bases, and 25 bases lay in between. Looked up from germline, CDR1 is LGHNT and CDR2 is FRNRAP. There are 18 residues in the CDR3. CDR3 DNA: TGTGCTAGTGGTTTGCTAATCTATGGCGGGGGCCGAGGAGACGAGCAGTACTTC. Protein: CASGLLIYGGGRGDEQYF.

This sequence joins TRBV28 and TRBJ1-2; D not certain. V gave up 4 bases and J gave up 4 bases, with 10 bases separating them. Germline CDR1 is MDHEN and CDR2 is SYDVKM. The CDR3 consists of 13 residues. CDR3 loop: CASSSVELYGYTF. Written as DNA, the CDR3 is TGTGCCAGCAGTTCGGTCGAACTCTATGGCTACACCTTC.

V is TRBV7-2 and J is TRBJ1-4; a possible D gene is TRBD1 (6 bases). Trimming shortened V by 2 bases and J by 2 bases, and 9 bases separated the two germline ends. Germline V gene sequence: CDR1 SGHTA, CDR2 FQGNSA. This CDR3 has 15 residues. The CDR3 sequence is CASSLRGGTNEKLFF. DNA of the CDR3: TGTGCCAGCAGCTTAAGGGGGGGCACTAATGAAAAACTGTTTTTT.

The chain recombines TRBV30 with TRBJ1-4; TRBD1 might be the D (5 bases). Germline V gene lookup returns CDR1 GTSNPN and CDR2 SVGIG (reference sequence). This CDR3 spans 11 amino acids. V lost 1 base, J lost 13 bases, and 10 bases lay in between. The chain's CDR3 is CAWSAGGGLFF. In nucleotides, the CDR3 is TGTGCCTGGAGTGCCGGGGGGGGACTGTTTTTT.

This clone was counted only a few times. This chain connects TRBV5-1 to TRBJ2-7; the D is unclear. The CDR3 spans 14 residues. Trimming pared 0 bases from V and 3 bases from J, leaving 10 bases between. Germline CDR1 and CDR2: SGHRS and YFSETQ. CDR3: CASSLGATNYEQYF. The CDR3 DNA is TGCGCCAGCAGCTTGGGAGCCACCAACTACGAGCAGTACTTC.

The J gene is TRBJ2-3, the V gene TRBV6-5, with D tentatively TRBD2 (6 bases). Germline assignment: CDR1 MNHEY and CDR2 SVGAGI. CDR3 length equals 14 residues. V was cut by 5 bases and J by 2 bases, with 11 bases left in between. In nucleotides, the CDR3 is TGTGCCAGCAGTCGCCCGGGACTCACAGATACGCAGTATTTT. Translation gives CASSRPGLTDTQYF.

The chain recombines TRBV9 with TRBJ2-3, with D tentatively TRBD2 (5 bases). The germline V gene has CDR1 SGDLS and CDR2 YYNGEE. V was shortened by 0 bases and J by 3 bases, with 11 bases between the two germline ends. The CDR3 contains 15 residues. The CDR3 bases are TGTGCCAGCAGCGTAGAGAAGGGCGGGACAGATACGCAGTATTTT. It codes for CASSVEKGGTDTQYF.

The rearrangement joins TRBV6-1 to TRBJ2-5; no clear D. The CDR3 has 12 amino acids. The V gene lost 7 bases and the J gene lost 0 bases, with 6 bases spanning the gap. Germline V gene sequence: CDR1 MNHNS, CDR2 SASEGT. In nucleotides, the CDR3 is TGTGCCAGCACCCGGTACCAAGAGACCCAGTACTTC. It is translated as CASTRYQETQYF.

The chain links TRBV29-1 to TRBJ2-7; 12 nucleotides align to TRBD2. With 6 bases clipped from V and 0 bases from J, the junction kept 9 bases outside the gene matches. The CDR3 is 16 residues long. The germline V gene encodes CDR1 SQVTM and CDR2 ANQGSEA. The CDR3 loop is CSVSGLAGFSSYEQYF. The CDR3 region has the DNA TGCAGCGTCTCCGGACTAGCGGGATTTAGCTCCTACGAGCAGTACTTC.

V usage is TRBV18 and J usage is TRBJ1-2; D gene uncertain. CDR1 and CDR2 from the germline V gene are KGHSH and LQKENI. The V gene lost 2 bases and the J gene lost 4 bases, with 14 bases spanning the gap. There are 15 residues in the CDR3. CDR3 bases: TGTGCCAGCTCACCAGAAGAGTCAGGCTTCTATGGCTACACCTTC. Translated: CASSPEESGFYGYTF.

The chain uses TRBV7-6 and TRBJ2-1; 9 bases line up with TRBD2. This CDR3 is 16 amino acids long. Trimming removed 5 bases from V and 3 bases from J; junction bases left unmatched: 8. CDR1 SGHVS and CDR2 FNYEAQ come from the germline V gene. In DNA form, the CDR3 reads TGTGCCAGCAGCCCCCTTGGCGGGAGGGGCTACAATGAGCAGTTCTTC. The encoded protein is CASSPLGGRGYNEQFF.

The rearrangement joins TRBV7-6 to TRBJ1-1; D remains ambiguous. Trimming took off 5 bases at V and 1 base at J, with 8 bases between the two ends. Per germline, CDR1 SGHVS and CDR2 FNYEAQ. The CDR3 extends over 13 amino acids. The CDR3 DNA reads TGTGCCAGCAGCCGCGGTAGGAACACTGAAGCTTTCTTT. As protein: CASSRGRNTEAFF.

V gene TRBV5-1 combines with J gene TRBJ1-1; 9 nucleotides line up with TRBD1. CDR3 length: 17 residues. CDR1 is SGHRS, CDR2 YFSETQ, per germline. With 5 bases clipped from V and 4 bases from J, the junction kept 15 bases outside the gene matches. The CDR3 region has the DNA TGCGCCAGCAGTCTCATAACAGGGGGCTTGGATGGCACTGAAGCTTTCTTT. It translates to CASSLITGGLDGTEAFF.